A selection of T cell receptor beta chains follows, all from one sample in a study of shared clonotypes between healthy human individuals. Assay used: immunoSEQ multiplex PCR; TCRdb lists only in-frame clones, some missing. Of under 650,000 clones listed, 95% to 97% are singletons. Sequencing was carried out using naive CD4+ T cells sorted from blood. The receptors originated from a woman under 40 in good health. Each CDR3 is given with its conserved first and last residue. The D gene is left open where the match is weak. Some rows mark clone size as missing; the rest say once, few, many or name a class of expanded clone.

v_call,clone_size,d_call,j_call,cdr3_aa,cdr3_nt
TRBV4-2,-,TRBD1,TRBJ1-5,CASSNDRVGSQPQHF,TGTGCCAGCAGCAACGACAGGGTTGGTTCTCAGCCCCAGCATTTT
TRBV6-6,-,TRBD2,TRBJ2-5,CAIGLAQNQETQYF,TGTGCCATAGGACTAGCGCAAAACCAAGAGACCCAGTACTTC
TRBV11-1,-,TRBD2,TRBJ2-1,CASSTSGYNEQFF,TGTGCCAGCAGCACTAGCGGCTACAATGAGCAGTTCTTC
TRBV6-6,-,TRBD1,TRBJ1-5,CASSSDRAYQPQHF,TGTGCCAGCAGTTCAGACAGGGCGTATCAGCCCCAGCATTTT
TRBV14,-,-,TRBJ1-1,CASSQVLMNTEAFF,TGTGCCAGCAGCCAAGTGCTGATGAACACTGAAGCTTTCTTT
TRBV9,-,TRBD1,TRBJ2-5,CASSGDRGRVETQYF,TGTGCCAGCAGCGGGGACAGGGGGCGAGTAGAGACCCAGTACTTC
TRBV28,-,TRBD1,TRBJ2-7,CASSSDRGNEQYF,TGTGCCAGCAGTTCAGACAGGGGGAACGAGCAGTACTTC
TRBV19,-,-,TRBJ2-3,CASSKTGTRQSQYF,TGTGCCAGTAGTAAGACCGGGACCAGGCAATCGCAGTATTTT
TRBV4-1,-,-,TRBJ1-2,CASSQEDYGYTF,TGCGCCAGCAGCCAAGAAGACTATGGCTACACCTTC
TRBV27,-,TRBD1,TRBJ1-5,CARTGENQPQHF,TGTGCCAGGACAGGGGAGAATCAGCCCCAGCATTTT
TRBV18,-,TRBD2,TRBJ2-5,CASRFSLAGNPRETQYF,TGTGCCAGCCGCTTCAGTCTAGCGGGGAACCCCCGGGAGACCCAGTACTTC
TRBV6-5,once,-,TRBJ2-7,CASRRTPSSPGGQYF,TGTGCCAGCAGACGGACGCCTAGCTCACCCGGGGGGCAGTACTTC
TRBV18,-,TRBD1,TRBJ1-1,CASTGQGRNTEAFF,TGTGCCAGCACGGGACAGGGGAGAAACACTGAAGCTTTCTTT
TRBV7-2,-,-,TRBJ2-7,CASGDTTYEQYF,TGTGCCAGCGGGGACACGACCTACGAGCAGTACTTC